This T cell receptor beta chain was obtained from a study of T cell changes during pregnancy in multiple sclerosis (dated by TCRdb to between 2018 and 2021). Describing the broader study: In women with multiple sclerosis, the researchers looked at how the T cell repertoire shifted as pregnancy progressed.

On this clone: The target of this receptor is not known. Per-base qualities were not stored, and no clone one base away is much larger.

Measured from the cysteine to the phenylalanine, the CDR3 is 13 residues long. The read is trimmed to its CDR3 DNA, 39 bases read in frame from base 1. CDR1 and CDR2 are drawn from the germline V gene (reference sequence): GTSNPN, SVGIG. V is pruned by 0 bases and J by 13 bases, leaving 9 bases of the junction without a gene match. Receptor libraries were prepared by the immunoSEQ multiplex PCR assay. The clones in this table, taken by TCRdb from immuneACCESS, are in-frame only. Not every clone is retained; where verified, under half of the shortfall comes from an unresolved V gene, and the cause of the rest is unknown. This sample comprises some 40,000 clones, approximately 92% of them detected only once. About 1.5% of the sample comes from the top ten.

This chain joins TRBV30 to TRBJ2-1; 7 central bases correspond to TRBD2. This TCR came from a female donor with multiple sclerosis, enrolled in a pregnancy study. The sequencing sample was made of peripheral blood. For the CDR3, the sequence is CAWSVISSGTQFF. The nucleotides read TGTGCCTGGAGTGTAATCTCTAGCGGCACCCAGTTCTTC.